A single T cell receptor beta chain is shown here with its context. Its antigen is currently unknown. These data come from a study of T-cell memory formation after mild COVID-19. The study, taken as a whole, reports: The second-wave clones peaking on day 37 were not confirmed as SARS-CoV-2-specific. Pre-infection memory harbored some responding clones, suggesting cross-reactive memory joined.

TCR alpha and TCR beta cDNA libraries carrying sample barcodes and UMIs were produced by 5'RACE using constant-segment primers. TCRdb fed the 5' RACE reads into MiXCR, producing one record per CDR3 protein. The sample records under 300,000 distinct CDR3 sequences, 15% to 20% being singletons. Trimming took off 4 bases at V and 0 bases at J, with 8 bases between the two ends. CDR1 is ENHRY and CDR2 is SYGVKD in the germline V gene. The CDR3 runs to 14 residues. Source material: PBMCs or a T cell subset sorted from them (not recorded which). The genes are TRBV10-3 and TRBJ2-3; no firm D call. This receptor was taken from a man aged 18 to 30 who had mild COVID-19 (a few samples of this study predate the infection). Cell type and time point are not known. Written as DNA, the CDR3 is TGTGCCATCAGTGGAGGACCTAGCACAGATACGCAGTATTTT. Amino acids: CAISGGPSTDTQYF.